The T cell receptor (beta chain) described here comes from a study of OX40 agonist ivuxolimab in advanced cancers. CDR3 length equals 15 residues. Germline CDR1 is SGHTA and CDR2 is FQGNSA. Trimming took 3 bases from V and 4 from J, leaving 13 bases between them. Measured with immunoSEQ multiplex PCR; TCRdb has only the in-frame clones, and not every one. The repertoire holds 90,000 to 95,000 clones, with about 87% as singletons. The TCR originated in an adult with an advanced solid tumor such as melanoma, head and neck, liver or kidney cancer. This chain connects TRBV7-2 to TRBJ2-1; a possible D gene is TRBD2 (5 bases). Source: CD4+ or CD8+ T cells sorted from blood, taken in a trial of the OX40 agonist ivuxolimab. The CDR3 region has the DNA TGTGCCAGCAGCTTGCAGGTTTCGGGGTACAATGAGCAGTTCTTC. Translated, it gives CASSLQVSGYNEQFF.